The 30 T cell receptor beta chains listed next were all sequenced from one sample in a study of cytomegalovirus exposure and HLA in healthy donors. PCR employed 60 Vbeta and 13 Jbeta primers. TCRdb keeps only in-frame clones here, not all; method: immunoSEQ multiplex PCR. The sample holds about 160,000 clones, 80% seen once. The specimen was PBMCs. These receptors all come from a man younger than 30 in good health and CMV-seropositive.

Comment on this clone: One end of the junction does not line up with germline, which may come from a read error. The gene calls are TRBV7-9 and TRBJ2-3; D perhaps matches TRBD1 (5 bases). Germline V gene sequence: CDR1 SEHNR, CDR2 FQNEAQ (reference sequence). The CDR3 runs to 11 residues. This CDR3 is CASSSALGQGF. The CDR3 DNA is TGTGCCAGCAGCTCCGCGCTAGGCCAGGGTTTT.

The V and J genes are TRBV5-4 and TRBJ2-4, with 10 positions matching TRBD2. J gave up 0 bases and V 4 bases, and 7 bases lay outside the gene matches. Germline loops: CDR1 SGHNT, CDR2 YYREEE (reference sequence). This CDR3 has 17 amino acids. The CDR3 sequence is CASSTKGLAVAKNIQYF. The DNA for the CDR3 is TGTGCCAGCAGCACGAAAGGACTAGCGGTAGCCAAAAACATTCAGTACTTC.

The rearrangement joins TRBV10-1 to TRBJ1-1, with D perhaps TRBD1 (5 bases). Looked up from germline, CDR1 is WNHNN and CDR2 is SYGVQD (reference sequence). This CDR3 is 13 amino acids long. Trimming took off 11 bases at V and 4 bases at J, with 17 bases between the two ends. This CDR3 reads CAADGAGGTEAFF. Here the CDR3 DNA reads TGCGCCGCAGACGGGGCCGGGGGCACTGAAGCTTTCTTT.

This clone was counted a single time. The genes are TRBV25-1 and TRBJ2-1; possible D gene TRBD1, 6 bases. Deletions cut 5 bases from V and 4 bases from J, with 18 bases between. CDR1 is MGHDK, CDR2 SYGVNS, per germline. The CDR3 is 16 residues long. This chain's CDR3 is CASSSTGPSKYNEQFF. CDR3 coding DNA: TGTGCCAGCAGTTCGACAGGACCTTCAAAATACAATGAGCAGTTCTTC.

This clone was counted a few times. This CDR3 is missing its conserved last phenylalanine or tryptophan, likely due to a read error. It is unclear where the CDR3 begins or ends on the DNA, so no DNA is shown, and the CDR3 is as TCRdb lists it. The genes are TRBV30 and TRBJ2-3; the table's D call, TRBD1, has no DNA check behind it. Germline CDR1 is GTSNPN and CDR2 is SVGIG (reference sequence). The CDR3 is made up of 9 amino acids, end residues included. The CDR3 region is CAWRTGRCL.

The CDR3 DNA reads as TGTGCCAGCACTCGCCCCGGGGGTAACAATGAGCAGTTCTTC. The encoded protein is CASTRPGGNNEQFF. The gene calls are TRBV2 and TRBJ2-1; weak D call: TRBD2 (6 bases). Germline CDR1 SNHLY, CDR2 FYNNEI. This CDR3 is built from 14 residues. V lost 7 bases, J lost 5 bases, and 15 bases lay in between.

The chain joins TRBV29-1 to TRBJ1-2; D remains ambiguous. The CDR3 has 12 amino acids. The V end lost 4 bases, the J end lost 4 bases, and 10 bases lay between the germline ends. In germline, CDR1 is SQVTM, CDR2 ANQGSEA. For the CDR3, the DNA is TGCAGCGTTGGCGAACAGAGCTATGGCTACACCTTC. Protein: CSVGEQSYGYTF.

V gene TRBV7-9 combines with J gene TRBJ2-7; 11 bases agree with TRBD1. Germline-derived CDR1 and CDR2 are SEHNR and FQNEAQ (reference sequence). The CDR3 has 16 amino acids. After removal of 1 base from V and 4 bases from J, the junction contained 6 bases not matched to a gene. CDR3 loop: CASSLVAGQGEYEQYF. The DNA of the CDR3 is TGTGCCAGCAGCTTAGTGGCGGGACAGGGGGAATACGAGCAGTACTTC.

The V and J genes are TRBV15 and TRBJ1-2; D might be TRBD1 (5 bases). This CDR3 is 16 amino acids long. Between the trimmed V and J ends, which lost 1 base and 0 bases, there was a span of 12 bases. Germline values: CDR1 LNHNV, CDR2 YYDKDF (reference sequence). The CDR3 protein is CATSRVRQGSNYGYTF. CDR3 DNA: TGTGCCACCAGCAGAGTCCGCCAGGGCTCTAACTATGGCTACACCTTC.

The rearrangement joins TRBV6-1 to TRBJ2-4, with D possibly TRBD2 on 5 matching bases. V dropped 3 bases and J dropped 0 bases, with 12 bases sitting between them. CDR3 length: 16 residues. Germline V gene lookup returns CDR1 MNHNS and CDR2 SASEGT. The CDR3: CASSDGERLAKNIQYF. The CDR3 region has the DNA TGTGCCAGCAGTGACGGGGAAAGACTAGCCAAAAACATTCAGTACTTC.

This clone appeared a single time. For the CDR3, the DNA is TGTGCCAGCAGCGCCCGGACAGGGGAGGGGGAAAAACTGTTTTTT. Translation gives CASSARTGEGEKLFF. V is TRBV9 and J is TRBJ1-4, with TRBD1 matching over 9 bases. V lost 3 bases and J lost 8; bases outside the gene matches: 8. The CDR3 covers 15 residues. Germline CDR1 is SGDLS and CDR2 is YYNGEE.

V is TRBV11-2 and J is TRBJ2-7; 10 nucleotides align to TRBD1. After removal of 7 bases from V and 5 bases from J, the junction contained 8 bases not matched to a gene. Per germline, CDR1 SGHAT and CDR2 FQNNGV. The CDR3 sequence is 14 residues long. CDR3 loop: CASNDRQGAHEQYF. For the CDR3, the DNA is TGTGCCAGCAACGACCGACAGGGGGCCCACGAGCAGTACTTC.

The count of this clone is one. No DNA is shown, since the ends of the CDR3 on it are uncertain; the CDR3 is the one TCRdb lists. The CDR3: CASSQDLFGPGEGYEQYF. V and J are TRBV4-2 and TRBJ2-7; the table assigns TRBD2, which was not confirmed against the DNA. 18 amino acids form the CDR3, both terminal residues included. Germline V gene lookup returns CDR1 LGHNA and CDR2 YNFKEQ.

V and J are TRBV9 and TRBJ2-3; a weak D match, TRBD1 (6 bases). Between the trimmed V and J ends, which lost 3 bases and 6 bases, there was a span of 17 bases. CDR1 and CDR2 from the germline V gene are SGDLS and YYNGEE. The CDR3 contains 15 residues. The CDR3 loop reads CASSGGRYRVDTQYF. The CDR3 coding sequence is TGTGCCAGCAGCGGAGGTAGATACAGGGTGGATACGCAGTATTTT.

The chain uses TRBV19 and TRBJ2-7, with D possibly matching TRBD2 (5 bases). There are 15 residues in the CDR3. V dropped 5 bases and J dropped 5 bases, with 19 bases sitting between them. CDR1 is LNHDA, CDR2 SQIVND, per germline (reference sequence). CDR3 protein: CASSGRPGFVNEQYF. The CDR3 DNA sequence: TGTGCCAGTAGTGGCAGACCGGGATTTGTCAACGAGCAGTACTTC.

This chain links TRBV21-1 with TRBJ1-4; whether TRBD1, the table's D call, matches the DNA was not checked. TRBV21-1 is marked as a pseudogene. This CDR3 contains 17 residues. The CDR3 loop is CASSIHREQGAQGKLFF. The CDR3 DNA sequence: TGTGCCAGCAGCATCCATCGTGAACAGGGGGCACAGGGAAAACTGTTTTTT.

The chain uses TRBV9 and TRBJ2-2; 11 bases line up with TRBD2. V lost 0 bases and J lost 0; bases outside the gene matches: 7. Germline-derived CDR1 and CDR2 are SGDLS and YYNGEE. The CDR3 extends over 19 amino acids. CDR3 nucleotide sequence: TGTGCCAGCAGCGTAGAAGGACTAGCGGGCCCGGCGAACACCGGGGAGCTGTTTTTT. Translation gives CASSVEGLAGPANTGELFF.

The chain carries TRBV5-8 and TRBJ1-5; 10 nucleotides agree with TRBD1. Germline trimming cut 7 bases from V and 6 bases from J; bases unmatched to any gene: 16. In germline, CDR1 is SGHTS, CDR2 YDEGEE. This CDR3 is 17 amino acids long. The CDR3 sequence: CASAHTTWTGGRQPQHF. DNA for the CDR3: TGTGCCAGCGCCCACACCACTTGGACAGGGGGGCGTCAGCCCCAGCATTTT.

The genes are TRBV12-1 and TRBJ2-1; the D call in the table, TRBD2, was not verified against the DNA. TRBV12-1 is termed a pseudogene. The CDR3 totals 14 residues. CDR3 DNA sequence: TGTGCCAGCAGCTTACCTAGACCCTACAATGAGCAGTTCTTC. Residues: CASSLPRPYNEQFF.

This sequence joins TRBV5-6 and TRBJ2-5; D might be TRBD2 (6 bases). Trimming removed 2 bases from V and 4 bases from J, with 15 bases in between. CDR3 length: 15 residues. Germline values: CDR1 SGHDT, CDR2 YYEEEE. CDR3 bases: TGTGCCAGCAGCTTACCGGGAGCTGGAAGAGAGACCCAGTACTTC. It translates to CASSLPGAGRETQYF.

The CDR3 loop reads CASRPSDRMKNEQFF. The DNA of the CDR3 is TGTGCAAGTCGCCCCTCGGACAGGATGAAGAATGAGCAGTTCTTC. The chain links TRBV12-2 to TRBJ2-1; the listed D gene, TRBD1, was not tested against the DNA. TRBV12-2 is recorded as a pseudogene. This CDR3 is built from 15 residues.

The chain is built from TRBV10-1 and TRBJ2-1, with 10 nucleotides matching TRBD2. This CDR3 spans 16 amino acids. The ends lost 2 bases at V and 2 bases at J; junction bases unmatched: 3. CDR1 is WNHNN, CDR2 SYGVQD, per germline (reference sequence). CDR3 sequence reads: CASSEGGTSAYNEQFF. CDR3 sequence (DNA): TGCGCCAGCAGTGAGGGTGGGACTAGCGCCTACAATGAGCAGTTCTTC.

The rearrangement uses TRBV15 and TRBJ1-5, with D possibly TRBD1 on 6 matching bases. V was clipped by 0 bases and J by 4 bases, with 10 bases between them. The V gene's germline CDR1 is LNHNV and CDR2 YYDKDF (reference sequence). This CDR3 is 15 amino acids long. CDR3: CATSREGRGNQPQHF. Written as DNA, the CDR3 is TGTGCCACCAGCAGAGAGGGCAGGGGAAATCAGCCCCAGCATTTT.

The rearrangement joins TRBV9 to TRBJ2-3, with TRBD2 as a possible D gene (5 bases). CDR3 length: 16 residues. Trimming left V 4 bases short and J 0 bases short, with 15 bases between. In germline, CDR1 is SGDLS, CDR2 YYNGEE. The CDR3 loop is CASSKTTRSSTDTQYF. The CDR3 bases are TGTGCCAGCAGCAAGACTACTAGATCTAGCACAGATACGCAGTATTTT.

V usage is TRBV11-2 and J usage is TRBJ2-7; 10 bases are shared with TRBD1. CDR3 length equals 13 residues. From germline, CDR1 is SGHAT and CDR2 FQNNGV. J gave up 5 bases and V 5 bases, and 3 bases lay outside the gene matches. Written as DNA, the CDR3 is TGTGCCAGCAGCCCGGACAGGGGGAACGAGCAGTACTTC. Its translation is CASSPDRGNEQYF.

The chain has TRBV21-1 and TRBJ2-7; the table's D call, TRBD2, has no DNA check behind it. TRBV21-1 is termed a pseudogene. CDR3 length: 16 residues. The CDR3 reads CASSPSGLTTDYEQYF. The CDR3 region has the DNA TGTGCCAGCAGCCCGAGCGGACTTACTACTGACTACGAGCAGTACTTC.

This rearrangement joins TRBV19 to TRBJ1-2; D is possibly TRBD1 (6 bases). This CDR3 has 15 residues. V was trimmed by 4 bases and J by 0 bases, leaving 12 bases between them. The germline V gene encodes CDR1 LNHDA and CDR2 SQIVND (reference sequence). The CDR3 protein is CASSKRRQANYGYTF. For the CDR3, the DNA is TGTGCCAGTAGTAAACGACGACAGGCTAACTATGGCTACACCTTC.

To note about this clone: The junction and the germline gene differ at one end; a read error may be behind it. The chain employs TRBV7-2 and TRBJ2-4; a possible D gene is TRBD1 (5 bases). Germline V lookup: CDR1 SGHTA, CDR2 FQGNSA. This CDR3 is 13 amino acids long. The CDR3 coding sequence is TGTGCCAGCAGCCCGAGTCGCAGGGTAGGATTGCACTTC. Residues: CASSPSRRVGLHF.

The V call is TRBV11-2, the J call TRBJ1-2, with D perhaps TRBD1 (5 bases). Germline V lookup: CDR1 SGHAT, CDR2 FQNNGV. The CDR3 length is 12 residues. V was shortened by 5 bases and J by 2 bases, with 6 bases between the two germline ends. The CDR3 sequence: CASSTGNYGYTF. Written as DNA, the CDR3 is TGTGCCAGCAGCACAGGCAACTATGGCTACACCTTC.

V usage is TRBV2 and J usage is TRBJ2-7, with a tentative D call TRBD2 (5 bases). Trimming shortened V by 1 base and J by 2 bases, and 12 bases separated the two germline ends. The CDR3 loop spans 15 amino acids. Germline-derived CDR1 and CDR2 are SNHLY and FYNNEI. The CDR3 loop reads CASSEGWGVTYEQYF. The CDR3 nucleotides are TGTGCCAGCAGTGAAGGGTGGGGAGTAACCTACGAGCAGTACTTC.